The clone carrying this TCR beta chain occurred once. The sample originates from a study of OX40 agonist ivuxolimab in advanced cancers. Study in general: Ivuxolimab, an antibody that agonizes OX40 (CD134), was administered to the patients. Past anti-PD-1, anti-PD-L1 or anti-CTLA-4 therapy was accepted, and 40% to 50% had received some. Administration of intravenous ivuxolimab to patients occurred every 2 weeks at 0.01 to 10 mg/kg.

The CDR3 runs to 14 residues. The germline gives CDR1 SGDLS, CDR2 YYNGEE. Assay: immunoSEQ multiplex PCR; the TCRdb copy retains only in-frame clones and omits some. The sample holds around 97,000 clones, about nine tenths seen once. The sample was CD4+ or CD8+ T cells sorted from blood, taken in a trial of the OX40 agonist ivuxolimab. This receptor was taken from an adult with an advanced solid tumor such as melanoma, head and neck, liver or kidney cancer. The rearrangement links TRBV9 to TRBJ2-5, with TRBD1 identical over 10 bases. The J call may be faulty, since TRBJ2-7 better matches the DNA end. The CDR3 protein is CASSWGTGVYEQYF. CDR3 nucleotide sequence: TGTGCCAGCAGCTGGGGGACAGGGGTCTACGAGCAGTACTTC.